These 25 T cell receptor beta chains came from one sample sequenced in a study of T cells in Graves' hyperthyroidism and ophthalmopathy. Amplified TCR beta CDR3 regions came from RNA transcripts. Carried out on the TCR CDR3, a first-round RT-PCR used the HTBI primer set. TCRdb passed the multiplex PCR reads through MiXCR, listing each CDR3 protein once. This repertoire shows fewer than 900,000 distinct CDR3 sequences, approximately 16% found once; its top ten account for under 8.5%. Sequencing was done on a sample of blood. The receptors stem from a man younger than 35 with Graves' hyperthyroidism.

This clonotype was observed a few times. The J gene is TRBJ2-7, the V gene TRBV14; no clear D. This CDR3 has 14 amino acids. From germline, CDR1 is SGHDN and CDR2 FVKESK. V lost 2 bases, J lost 1 base, and 9 bases lay in between. CDR3 loop: CASSQRRDSYEQYF. The CDR3 DNA is TGTGCCAGCAGCCAACGGCGAGATTCCTACGAGCAGTACTTC.

This clonotype was picked up many times. CDR3 DNA: TGTGCCAGCAGTTTTGGACAGCTCTACGAGCAGTACTTC. It codes for CASSFGQLYEQYF. V gene TRBV27 combines with J gene TRBJ2-7; TRBD1 is a possible D gene (6 bases). This CDR3 comprises 13 residues. The germline V and J ends were trimmed by 3 bases and 3 bases, with 9 bases remaining between them. The V gene's germline CDR1 is MNHEY and CDR2 SMNVEV (reference sequence).

In its sample, this clonotype was seen many times. The chain links TRBV7-2 to TRBJ2-1; TRBD2 might be the D (6 bases). The V end was cut by 4 bases, the J end by 10 bases, with 17 bases between. From germline, CDR1 is SGHTA and CDR2 FQGNSA. The CDR3 length is 14 residues. The CDR3 DNA follows: TGTGCCAGCAGCTCCTTTGGAGGGCATGCAGAGCAGTTCTTC. Translated, it gives CASSSFGGHAEQFF.

The table lists this clonotype with many counts. The chain joins TRBV6-1 to TRBJ2-7, with D hard to call. Per the germline V gene, CDR1 is MNHNS and CDR2 is SASEGT. Trimming removed 6 bases from V and 8 bases from J, with 2 bases in between. The CDR3 length is 8 residues. CDR3 DNA sequence: TGTGCCAGCAGCCAGCAGTACTTC. Protein product: CASSQQYF.

This clonotype was seen ten or more times. The gene calls are TRBV2 and TRBJ2-5; D not certain. The germline gives CDR1 SNHLY, CDR2 FYNNEI. CDR3 length equals 11 residues. V was pared by 2 bases and J by 4 bases, with 2 bases between. The CDR3 bases are TGTGCCAGCAGTGAATCAGAGACCCAGTACTTC. Its translation is CASSESETQYF. Supplemented by reference TRBV2 and TRBJ2-5, the full variable domain reads EPEVTQTPSHQVTQMGQEVILRCVPISNHLYFYWYRQILGQKVEFLVSFYNNEISEKSEIFDDQFSVERPDGSNFTLKIRSTKLEDSAMYFCASSESETQYFGPGTRLLVL.

The chain couples TRBV5-6 to TRBJ2-3; 11 bases are shared with TRBD1. The CDR3 sequence is 13 residues long. V shed 4 bases, J shed 14 bases, and the junction held 9 bases outside the gene matches. CDR1 and CDR2 from the germline V gene are SGHDT and YYEEEE. The CDR3 sequence is CASSPGGDRGSYF. The DNA for the CDR3 is TGTGCCAGCAGCCCGGGAGGGGACAGGGGGTCGTATTTT.

This clonotype turned up a few times. The V gene is TRBV12-3 or TRBV12-4, the J gene TRBJ1-6; no clear D. The CDR3 is made up of 15 amino acids. Trimming pared 7 bases from V and 5 bases from J, leaving 15 bases between. In DNA, the CDR3 is TGTGCCAGCACCGTCTGGGGTCCGCATAATTCACCCCTCCACTTT. Its translation: CASTVWGPHNSPLHF.

The chain recombines TRBV6-2 or TRBV6-3 with TRBJ2-7; 9 bases align to TRBD1. J lost 2 bases, V lost 0 bases, and 5 bases had no gene match. Germline V gene data show CDR1 as MNHEY and CDR2 as SVGEGT. The CDR3 is made up of 16 amino acids. The CDR3 DNA is TGTGCCAGCAGTTACTCCCGGACAGGGGACCCCTACGAGCAGTACTTC. It is translated as CASSYSRTGDPYEQYF.

In this sample, this clonotype turned up a few times. The V call is TRBV7-9, the J call TRBJ2-7; 9 bases match TRBD1. V lost 2 bases, J lost 5 bases, and 7 bases stayed unmatched. The V gene's germline CDR1 is SEHNR and CDR2 FQNEAQ (reference sequence). The CDR3 length is 15 residues. CDR3 in amino acids: CASSLFGQGKNEQYF. CDR3 DNA sequence: TGTGCCAGCAGCTTATTCGGACAGGGGAAAAACGAGCAGTACTTC.

This clonotype was counted between two and nine times. The V and J genes are TRBV10-3 and TRBJ2-1; D remains ambiguous. The CDR3 has 13 amino acids. Germline CDR1 and CDR2: ENHRY and SYGVKD. Trimming shortened V by 4 bases and J by 5 bases, and 9 bases separated the two germline ends. Written as DNA, the CDR3 is TGTGCCATCAGTGCAATGATGGACAATGAGCAGTTCTTC. As protein: CAISAMMDNEQFF.

Details on this clonotype: With a much larger clone just one base away, this may be a read error. V and J are TRBV11-2 and TRBJ2-1, with D unresolved. The germline CDR1 and CDR2 sequences are SGHAT and FQNNGV. Trimming pared 1 base from V and 0 bases from J, leaving 10 bases between. CDR3 length: 16 amino acids. The CDR3 is CASSLVEIGSYNEQFF. In nucleotides, the CDR3 is TGTGCCAGCAGCTTAGTAGAGATCGGCTCCTACAATGAGCAGTTCTTC.

This clonotype was recorded many times. V and J are TRBV6-1 and TRBJ2-7; D could derive from TRBD1 or TRBD2 (6 bases each). This CDR3 spans 15 amino acids. CDR1 and CDR2 from the germline V gene are MNHNS and SASEGT. The V end was cut by 11 bases, the J end by 3 bases, with 23 bases between. As DNA, the CDR3 is TGTGCCGCCAGTGGAGGGTTCGGGGACAACTACGAGCAGTACTTC. Translated: CAASGGFGDNYEQYF.

This CDR3 is CASRGRQSNTGELFF. The CDR3, as DNA: TGTGCCAGCAGGGGGAGACAGTCGAACACCGGGGAGCTGTTTTTT. The V call is TRBV6-1, the J call TRBJ2-2; D may be TRBD1 or TRBD2 (5 bases each). The CDR3 spans 15 residues. Germline CDR1 and CDR2: MNHNS and SASEGT. Deletions cut 6 bases from V and 0 bases from J, with 11 bases between.

V is TRBV27 and J is TRBJ2-7; D may be TRBD2 (6 bases). Germline V gene sequence: CDR1 MNHEY, CDR2 SMNVEV (reference sequence). Deletions cut 3 bases from V and 0 bases from J, with 15 bases between. The CDR3 is 16 residues long. The CDR3 reads CASSFQVGGLSYEQYF. In DNA, the CDR3 is TGTGCCAGCAGTTTCCAAGTGGGAGGCCTCTCCTACGAGCAGTACTTC.

A remark on this clonotype: Sequence at one end of the junction differs from germline and may be a read error. The rearrangement uses TRBV6-5 and TRBJ2-1, with TRBD2 matching 11 bases. The CDR3 consists of 16 residues. CDR1 and CDR2 from the germline V gene are MNHEY and SVGAGI. In DNA form, the CDR3 reads TGTGACAGCAGTTACCCTAGCGGGAGGCACCTCTATGAGCAGTTCTTC. This sequence encodes CDSSYPSGRHLYEQFF.

The J gene is TRBJ1-1, the V gene TRBV7-9; D ambiguous. Per the germline V gene, CDR1 is SEHNR and CDR2 is FQNEAQ (reference sequence). The CDR3 length is 14 residues. With 6 bases removed from V and 1 base from J, the gap between germline ends came to 12 bases. The chain's CDR3 is CASRQGHSNTEAFF. Written as DNA, the CDR3 is TGTGCCAGCAGACAAGGCCACTCGAACACTGAAGCTTTCTTT.

This clonotype has only a few counts. This sequence joins TRBV28 and TRBJ2-7; 11 positions match TRBD1. Per germline, CDR1 MDHEN and CDR2 SYDVKM. Germline trimming cut 7 bases from V and 7 bases from J; bases unmatched to any gene: 9. This CDR3 spans 14 amino acids. CDR3 in amino acids: CASTPDRGQLEQYF. DNA for the CDR3: TGTGCCAGCACTCCGGACAGGGGGCAATTGGAGCAGTACTTC.

The chain recombines TRBV27 with TRBJ2-3, with TRBD2 identical over 7 bases. CDR1 is MNHEY, CDR2 SMNVEV, per germline (reference sequence). The CDR3 runs 15 residues. The V and J ends lost 0 bases and 4 bases, in that order; junction bases with no gene match: 4. The CDR3 spells CASSLSMGGADTQYF. CDR3 coding DNA: TGTGCCAGCAGTTTATCGATGGGGGGGGCAGATACGCAGTATTTT.

This clonotype was counted at least ten times. The genes are TRBV6-2 or TRBV6-3 and TRBJ2-3; maybe TRBD2 (5 bases). The V end was cut by 2 bases, the J end by 10 bases, with 25 bases between. CDR1 is MNHEY, CDR2 SVGEGT, per germline. The length of the CDR3 is 17 residues. Here the CDR3 DNA reads TGTGCCAGCAGTTACCGCAACCTGGATGAGAGCCAGAGGGCGCAGTATTTT. Translation: CASSYRNLDESQRAQYF.

The chain couples TRBV6-1 to TRBJ2-5; 7 bases match TRBD1. V gave up 0 bases and J gave up 2 bases; unmatched junction bases: 9. This CDR3 comprises 17 residues. Germline V CDR1 and CDR2: MNHNS, SASEGT. CDR3 in amino acids: CASSEAWDSRLQETQYF. The CDR3, as DNA: TGTGCCAGCAGTGAAGCGTGGGACAGCAGACTGCAAGAGACCCAGTACTTC.

This clonotype was detected many times. The chain has TRBV2 and TRBJ2-1, with D possibly being TRBD2 (5 bases). The CDR3 runs to 10 residues. V was clipped by 11 bases and J by 9 bases, with 11 bases between them. Per germline, CDR1 SNHLY and CDR2 FYNNEI. CDR3 sequence (DNA): TGTGCCGACGGCGCGGGTGAGCAGTTCTTC. Protein sequence: CADGAGEQFF. Filled out from reference TRBV2 and TRBJ2-1, the complete variable domain reads EPEVTQTPSHQVTQMGQEVILRCVPISNHLYFYWYRQILGQKVEFLVSFYNNEISEKSEIFDDQFSVERPDGSNFTLKIRSTKLEDSAMYFCADGAGEQFFGPGTRLTVL.

In this sample, this clonotype turned up a few times. The chain joins TRBV7-9 to TRBJ2-5, with 7 bases aligning to TRBD2. Germline CDR1 is SEHNR and CDR2 is FQNEAQ (reference sequence). V lost 1 base, J lost 4 bases, and 6 bases stayed unmatched. The CDR3 has 15 residues. In DNA, the CDR3 is TGTGCCAGCAGCTTAGGTGCGGGAGTAGCAGAGACCCAGTACTTC. Encoded protein: CASSLGAGVAETQYF.

The sample holds many counts of this clonotype. The chain couples TRBV20-1 to TRBJ2-5; TRBD2 matches 15 bases. Germline trimming cut 1 base from V and 4 bases from J; bases unmatched to any gene: 4. The CDR3 has 16 residues. Germline V CDR1 and CDR2: DFQATT, SNEGSKA (reference sequence). The CDR3 DNA follows: TGCAGTGCTAGAGGGACTAGCGGGAGGGAGGGAGAGACCCAGTACTTC. This codes for CSARGTSGREGETQYF.

This clonotype has ten or more counts. The rearrangement joins TRBV24-1 to TRBJ1-1, with D maybe TRBD1 (5 bases). This CDR3 contains 12 residues. Germline loops: CDR1 KGHDR, CDR2 SFDVKD. The germline V and J ends were trimmed by 6 bases and 4 bases, with 8 bases remaining between them. CDR3 DNA sequence: TGTGCCACCAGTCGGAGGGGCACTGAAGCTTTCTTT. It translates to CATSRRGTEAFF.

This clonotype has a count of ten or more. The chain is built from TRBV20-1 and TRBJ2-7, with a tentative D call TRBD1 (6 bases). V lost 0 bases, J lost 1 base, and 13 bases lay in between. Germline V lookup: CDR1 DFQATT, CDR2 SNEGSKA (reference sequence). CDR3 size: 15 residues. The CDR3 DNA reads TGCAGTGCTAGAGACGGACAGTCTCTATCCTACGAGCAGTACTTC. This codes for CSARDGQSLSYEQYF.